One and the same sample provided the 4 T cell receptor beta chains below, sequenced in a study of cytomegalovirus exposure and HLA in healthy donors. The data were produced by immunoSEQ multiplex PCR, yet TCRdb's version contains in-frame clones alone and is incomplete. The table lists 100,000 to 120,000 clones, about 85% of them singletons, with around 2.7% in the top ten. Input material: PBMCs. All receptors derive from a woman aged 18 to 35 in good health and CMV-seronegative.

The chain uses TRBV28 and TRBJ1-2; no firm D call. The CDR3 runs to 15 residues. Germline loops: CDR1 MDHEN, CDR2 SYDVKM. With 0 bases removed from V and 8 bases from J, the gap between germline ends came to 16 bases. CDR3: CASSLWFGGVGGYTF. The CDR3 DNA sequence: TGTGCCAGCAGTTTATGGTTCGGCGGGGTAGGAGGCTACACCTTC.

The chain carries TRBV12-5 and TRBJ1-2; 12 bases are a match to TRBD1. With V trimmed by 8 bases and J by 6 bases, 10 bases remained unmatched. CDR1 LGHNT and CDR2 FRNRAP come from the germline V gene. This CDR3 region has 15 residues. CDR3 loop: CASRGQGAIADGYTF. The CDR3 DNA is TGTGCTAGTAGGGGACAGGGGGCAATTGCTGATGGCTACACCTTC.

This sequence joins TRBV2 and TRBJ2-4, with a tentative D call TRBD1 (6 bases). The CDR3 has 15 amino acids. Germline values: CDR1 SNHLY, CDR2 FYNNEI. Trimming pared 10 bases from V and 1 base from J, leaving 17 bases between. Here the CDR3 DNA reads TGTGCCACCGCGAGATGGGGGCCCGCCAAAAACATTCAGTACTTC. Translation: CATARWGPAKNIQYF.

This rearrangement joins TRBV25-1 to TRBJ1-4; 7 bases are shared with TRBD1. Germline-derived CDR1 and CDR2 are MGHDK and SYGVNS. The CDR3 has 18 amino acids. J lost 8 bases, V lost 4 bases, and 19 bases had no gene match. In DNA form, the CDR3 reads TGTGCCAGCAGTGCTAACCCAGGGAATGAGGACAGGAGAGAAAAACTGTTTTTT. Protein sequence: CASSANPGNEDRREKLFF.